The 4 T cell receptor beta chains below were found in one sample sequenced in a study of shared clonotypes between healthy human individuals. Sequencing used immunoSEQ multiplex PCR; TCRdb keeps in-frame clones, though not all of them. The top ten hold 0.14% of the sample, which has about 2.4 million clones, over 85% seen once. Material: naive CD4+ T cells sorted from blood. Subset here: CD45RA+ positively selected. These receptor sequences come from a young man in good health.

The J gene is TRBJ2-5, the V gene TRBV6-1; D might be TRBD1 (6 bases). Trimming cost V 11 bases and J 4 bases, with 20 bases left between them. The CDR3 is 14 residues long. Germline values: CDR1 MNHNS, CDR2 SASEGT. The CDR3 loop reads CAVMGPGAVETQYF. The CDR3 DNA reads as TGTGCCGTCATGGGACCAGGGGCCGTAGAGACCCAGTACTTC.

Worth noting for this clone: The junction departs from the called germline gene at one end, perhaps through a read error. The V and J genes are TRBV27 and TRBJ2-7, with D perhaps matching TRBD1 (6 bases). CDR3 size: 13 residues. Germline V gives CDR1 MNHEY, CDR2 SMNVEV (reference sequence). DNA of the CDR3: TGTGCCAGCGCAGGGGACATCTCCTACAAGCAGTACTTC. It codes for CASAGDISYKQYF.

This clone was observed a single time. The chain has TRBV18 and TRBJ2-7; D is ambiguous. V shed 4 bases and J shed 4 bases, with 11 bases lying between them. Germline V CDR1 and CDR2: KGHSH, LQKENI. The CDR3 covers 13 residues. The CDR3 region is CASSQPEKYEQYF. The DNA for the CDR3 is TGTGCCAGCTCACAACCGGAAAAATACGAGCAGTACTTC.

The chain is built from TRBV15 and TRBJ2-1; a weak D match, TRBD2 (7 bases). In germline, CDR1 is LNHNV, CDR2 YYDKDF (reference sequence). Trimming shortened V by 1 base and J by 1 base, and 11 bases separated the two germline ends. The CDR3 is 16 amino acids. The CDR3 is CATSRVGGPSYNEQFF. In DNA form, the CDR3 reads TGTGCCACCAGCAGAGTGGGGGGGCCTTCCTACAATGAGCAGTTCTTC.